One sample yielded the 21 T cell receptor beta chains listed below, sequenced in a study of cytomegalovirus exposure and HLA in healthy donors (dated by TCRdb to about 2017). The library was built by means of the immunoSEQ multiplex PCR assay. TCRdb re-hosts the immuneACCESS table, in-frame sequences only. Its copies lack some clones; in the studies checked, an unresolved V gene accounts for under half of them, and the cause for the rest is not known. Across this sample there are almost 75,000 clones, with just under 85% seen only once. The ten largest clones capture around 3% of the sample. Sequencing was done on a sample of PBMCs. These receptors all stem from a man between 25 and 39 years old in good health and CMV-seronegative.

This clone was seen a handful of times. The chain recombines TRBV11-3 with TRBJ2-1, with 8 positions matching TRBD2. Germline loops: CDR1 SGHNT, CDR2 YENEEA. The CDR3 runs to 14 residues. With 5 bases clipped from V and 9 bases from J, the junction kept 9 bases outside the gene matches. The DNA of the CDR3 is TGTGCCAGCAGCCCATTAGCGGGAATCAGTGAGCAGTTCTTC. Translation: CASSPLAGISEQFF.

This sequence joins TRBV5-6 and TRBJ1-2, with D perhaps matching TRBD1 (6 bases). Germline loops: CDR1 SGHDT, CDR2 YYEEEE. CDR3 size: 13 residues. The V end lost 0 bases, the J end lost 4 bases, and 7 bases lay between the germline ends. CDR3 residues: CASSLGRGYGYTF. In DNA form, the CDR3 reads TGTGCCAGCAGCTTGGGCAGGGGCTATGGCTACACCTTC.

The rearrangement uses TRBV19 and TRBJ1-2, with a weak D call TRBD1 (6 bases). Germline CDR1 and CDR2: LNHDA and SQIVND (reference sequence). CDR3 size: 17 residues. V was pared by 7 bases and J by 0 bases, with 21 bases between. The CDR3 nucleotides read TGTGCCAGTAATGACCCAACCTACAGGACAGCTAACTATGGCTACACCTTC. It is translated as CASNDPTYRTANYGYTF.

The chain couples TRBV2 to TRBJ1-3; D is undetermined. CDR3 length: 15 amino acids. V dropped 6 bases and J dropped 1 base, with 13 bases sitting between them. Germline values: CDR1 SNHLY, CDR2 FYNNEI. The CDR3, as DNA: TGTGCCAGCAGATCGGACGGGATTTCTGGAAACACCATATATTTT. Translated, it gives CASRSDGISGNTIYF.

The chain couples TRBV9 to TRBJ2-1; tentatively, D is TRBD2 (6 bases). The germline V and J ends were trimmed by 4 bases and 4 bases, with 15 bases remaining between them. CDR1 and CDR2 from the germline V gene are SGDLS and YYNGEE. The length of the CDR3 is 15 residues. The CDR3 sequence: CASSPVSGLYNEQFF. The CDR3 bases are TGTGCCAGCAGCCCCGTTAGCGGACTGTACAATGAGCAGTTCTTC.

The chain is built from TRBV25-1 and TRBJ2-1, with 8 positions matching TRBD2. Germline V gene lookup returns CDR1 MGHDK and CDR2 SYGVNS. This CDR3 comprises 15 residues. V lost 3 bases and J lost 8; bases outside the gene matches: 9. In DNA form, the CDR3 reads TGTGCCAGCAGTGAGTGGGTCAGCGGGGGCGATGAGCAGTTCTTC. Its translation is CASSEWVSGGDEQFF.

The rearrangement links TRBV7-9 to TRBJ1-1; the match to TRBD1 covers 8 bases. V trimming: 5 bases; J trimming: 1 base; junction bases outside the gene matches: 3. The CDR3 is 14 residues long. The germline gives CDR1 SEHNR, CDR2 FQNEAQ (reference sequence). CDR3 nucleotides: TGTGCCAGCAGCCACGGGACAGGGAACACTGAAGCTTTCTTT. The encoded protein is CASSHGTGNTEAFF.

The chain links TRBV13 to TRBJ2-1; the D gene is possibly TRBD1 (5 bases). The CDR3 extends over 18 amino acids. Germline loops: CDR1 PRHDT, CDR2 FYEKMQ (reference sequence). V was trimmed by 5 bases and J by 1 base, leaving 21 bases between them. CDR3 coding DNA: TGTGCCAGCAGCCGCAAAATCACAGGTGAACGGTCCTACAATGAGCAGTTCTTC. Its translation: CASSRKITGERSYNEQFF.

This clone has a handful of counts. The chain employs TRBV11-2 and TRBJ2-7, with D perhaps matching TRBD1 (7 bases). This CDR3 has 17 amino acids. Per the germline V gene, CDR1 is SGHAT and CDR2 is FQNNGV. V lost 5 bases and J lost 7, with 27 bases in between. CDR3 residues: CASSPLGGRGVSREQYV. The CDR3 nucleotides are TGTGCCAGCAGCCCCCTTGGAGGCAGGGGGGTGTCGAGAGAGCAGTACGTC.

Points on this clone: The junction departs from the called germline gene at one end, perhaps through a read error. The chain has TRBV5-1 and TRBJ1-5, with D tentatively TRBD1 (6 bases). CDR3 length: 13 amino acids. CDR1 and CDR2 (germline): SGHRS, YFSETQ. The CDR3 coding sequence is TGCGCCAGCAGCCTGGACAGCATTCAGCCCCAGCATTTT. This sequence encodes CASSLDSIQPQHF.

J is TRBJ1-1 and V is TRBV5-6, with D perhaps TRBD1 (6 bases). The CDR3 has 16 residues. Germline loops: CDR1 SGHDT, CDR2 YYEEEE. Trimming removed 0 bases at V and 1 base at J, with 13 bases between. CDR3 DNA: TGTGCCAGCAGCTTGGACAGGGAGGGTTGGAACACTGAAGCTTTCTTT. Its protein is CASSLDREGWNTEAFF.

The chain recombines TRBV5-1 with TRBJ1-3; no definite D call. Germline values: CDR1 SGHRS, CDR2 YFSETQ. V was clipped by 5 bases and J by 0 bases, with 18 bases between them. This CDR3 region has 17 residues. As DNA, the CDR3 is TGCGCCAGCAGGGCCCAGCCCGCCGAGGGCTCTGGAAACACCATATATTTT. Its protein product is CASRAQPAEGSGNTIYF.

This clone was counted at least ten times. J is TRBJ2-7 and V is TRBV23-1, with 7 bases lining up with TRBD1. TRBV23-1 is an open reading frame whose function is uncertain. V was pared by 2 bases and J by 5 bases, with 9 bases of the junction left unmatched. The CDR3 runs to 15 residues. The CDR3, as DNA: TGCGCCAGCAGTCAAAGGTACAGGGGTGTCGACGAGCAGTACTTC. Residues: CASSQRYRGVDEQYF.

This clone showed up just once. The chain's CDR3 is CAWSVGGSSYNSPLHF. In DNA, the CDR3 is TGTGCCTGGAGTGTAGGAGGGAGCTCCTATAATTCACCCCTCCACTTT. The chain recombines TRBV30 with TRBJ1-6; no clear D gene. This CDR3 is built from 16 residues. Trimming pared 0 bases from V and 0 bases from J, leaving 9 bases between. Germline CDR1 is GTSNPN and CDR2 is SVGIG (reference sequence).

The chain recombines TRBV4-2 with TRBJ1-5; the D gene is possibly TRBD1 (6 bases). Trimming removed 0 bases from V and 4 bases from J, with 19 bases in between. The CDR3 loop spans 18 amino acids. The germline gives CDR1 LGHNA, CDR2 YNFKEQ. The CDR3 DNA is TGTGCCAGCAGCCAAGAATGGCAGGGGTCATCACGTAATCAGCCCCAGCATTTT. Its translation: CASSQEWQGSSRNQPQHF.

V gene TRBV9 combines with J gene TRBJ2-1; the match to TRBD1 covers 10 bases. Losses at the gene ends were 5 bases for V and 5 bases for J; bases not matched to a gene: 4. Germline V gives CDR1 SGDLS, CDR2 YYNGEE. The CDR3 has 14 amino acids. CDR3 in amino acids: CASSRQGANNEQFF. The DNA for the CDR3 is TGTGCCAGCAGTCGACAGGGGGCAAACAATGAGCAGTTCTTC.

The chain couples TRBV4-1 to TRBJ1-4, with 7 bases aligning to TRBD1. J was trimmed by 7 bases and V by 1 base; bases with no gene match: 3. Per the germline V gene, CDR1 is MGHRA and CDR2 is YSYEKL. The CDR3 spans 14 residues. The CDR3 DNA reads TGCGCCAGCAGCCAAGGTAGGGGGCGTGAAAAACTGTTTTTT. Amino acid sequence: CASSQGRGREKLFF.

This chain uses TRBV9 with TRBJ2-6; 10 positions match TRBD1. The CDR3 loop spans 17 amino acids. Germline trimming cut 3 bases from V and 4 bases from J; bases unmatched to any gene: 7. Germline V lookup: CDR1 SGDLS, CDR2 YYNGEE. In DNA, the CDR3 is TGTGCCAGCAGCGGACAGGGGGCATCTTCAGGGGCCAACGTCCTGACTTTC. Protein product: CASSGQGASSGANVLTF.

The CDR3 spells CASSLAAGVHGELFF. The DNA for the CDR3 is TGTGCCAGCAGCTTAGCTGCGGGAGTCCACGGGGAGCTGTTTTTT. The rearrangement joins TRBV7-2 to TRBJ2-2, with TRBD2 matching over 7 bases. The CDR3 length is 15 residues. The germline V gene encodes CDR1 SGHTA and CDR2 FQGNSA. Germline trimming cut 0 bases from V and 7 bases from J; bases unmatched to any gene: 5.

The chain is built from TRBV5-1 and TRBJ2-3; D ambiguous. V lost 5 bases and J 3 bases, leaving 7 bases between the germline ends. The CDR3 consists of 12 residues. CDR1 is SGHRS, CDR2 YFSETQ, per germline. The CDR3 DNA reads as TGCGCCAGCAGTCAAAATACAGATACGCAGTATTTT. It is translated as CASSQNTDTQYF.

The chain uses TRBV10-3 and TRBJ1-2, with 12 bases identical to TRBD1. Germline-derived CDR1 and CDR2 are ENHRY and SYGVKD. The V segment lost 7 bases and the J segment 1 base; nucleotides outside the gene matches: 13. The CDR3 spans 18 residues. The CDR3 loop is CAIMTPGQGAGVNYGYTF. In nucleotides, the CDR3 is TGTGCCATCATGACGCCGGGACAGGGGGCCGGGGTTAACTATGGCTACACCTTC.